Below, 30 T cell receptor beta chains from the same sample are listed, as sequenced in a study of Tregs in tolerant kidney transplant recipients. Assay used: immunoSEQ multiplex PCR; TCRdb lists only in-frame clones, some missing. Of 60,000 or so clones detected, 80% to 90% appear once; the ten largest clones hold 2.1%. The sample consisted of Tregs from blood, taken before the transplant. Receptors were obtained from a human donor who received a combined kidney and bone marrow transplant.

The chain links TRBV5-1 to TRBJ2-2; 12 nucleotides align to TRBD2. The germline CDR1 and CDR2 sequences are SGHRS and YFSETQ. J gave up 4 bases and V 4 bases, and 8 bases lay outside the gene matches. This CDR3 is 17 amino acids long. CDR3 region: CASSPRTSGIGTGELFF. CDR3 in DNA: TGCGCCAGCAGCCCGAGGACTAGCGGGATTGGCACCGGGGAGCTGTTTTTT.

The chain has TRBV6-5 and TRBJ2-2, with D unresolved. Trimming left V 8 bases short and J 6 bases short, with 13 bases between. CDR3 length: 13 residues. From germline, CDR1 is MNHEY and CDR2 SVGAGI. The CDR3 protein is CASAWVSAGELFF. DNA for the CDR3: TGTGCCAGCGCATGGGTCTCCGCCGGGGAGCTGTTTTTT.

This chain joins TRBV7-9 and TRBJ2-4; D possibly corresponds to TRBD1 (6 bases). Trimming took 5 bases from V and 6 from J, leaving 8 bases between them. CDR3 length: 12 amino acids. Per germline, CDR1 SEHNR and CDR2 FQNEAQ (reference sequence). CDR3 in amino acids: CASSEGVNIQYF. For the CDR3, the DNA is TGTGCCAGCAGCGAGGGGGTAAACATTCAGTACTTC.

The chain has TRBV29-1 and TRBJ2-1; 8 bases line up with TRBD1. CDR1 and CDR2 from the germline V gene are SQVTM and ANQGSEA. The CDR3 is 16 amino acids. V gave up 0 bases and J gave up 2 bases; unmatched junction bases: 6. The CDR3 is CSVEDPGGRAYNEQFF. CDR3 coding DNA: TGCAGCGTTGAAGATCCAGGGGGCAGGGCCTACAATGAGCAGTTCTTC.

The chain uses TRBV6-5 and TRBJ1-5, with TRBD1 matching over 7 bases. The CDR3 covers 14 residues. CDR1 and CDR2 (germline): MNHEY, SVGAGI. V lost 5 bases to trimming and J lost 7 bases; unmatched junction nucleotides: 8. The DNA for the CDR3 is TGTGCCAGCAGTCTGACAGGGTACGGCCAGCCCCAGCATTTT. Translation: CASSLTGYGQPQHF.

This clone occurred once. The V and J genes are TRBV9 and TRBJ1-6; maybe TRBD1 (6 bases). Germline CDR1 SGDLS, CDR2 YYNGEE. This CDR3 has 15 amino acids. V was clipped by 0 bases and J by 10 bases, with 14 bases between them. CDR3 sequence (DNA): TGTGCCAGCAGCGTAGGGTCGGGAAGGGGGTCACCCCTCCACTTT. Its translation: CASSVGSGRGSPLHF.

A remark on this clone: An end of the junction does not agree with germline; a read error may underlie this. The same CDR3 can be traced to other DNA sequences in this sample. The rearrangement joins TRBV6-5 to TRBJ1-3, with D uncertain. The V gene's germline CDR1 is MNHEY and CDR2 SVGAGI. The CDR3 contains 15 residues. CDR3 sequence (DNA): TGCGCCAGCAGTCAGGACGGGAGCTCTGGAAACACCATATATTTT. Amino acids: CASSQDGSSGNTIYF.

CDR3 amino acids: CASSPPQGGLTALYGYTF. DNA for the CDR3: TGTGCCAGCAGCCCCCCACAGGGGGGACTTACCGCCCTCTATGGCTACACCTTC. The genes are TRBV5-6 and TRBJ1-2; 8 bases are a match to TRBD1. Trimming at V came to 4 bases and at J to 4 bases, leaving 18 bases not matched to a gene. CDR1 SGHDT and CDR2 YYEEEE come from the germline V gene. The CDR3 extends over 18 amino acids.

DNA for the CDR3: TGTGCCAGTAGCCGGCGTAGGGACTTGAACACCATATATTTT. Its protein is CASSRRRDLNTIYF. The rearrangement links TRBV19 to TRBJ1-3; D might be TRBD1 (5 bases). V was shortened by 6 bases and J by 7 bases, with 16 bases between the two germline ends. The CDR3 is 14 amino acids. CDR1 and CDR2 (germline): LNHDA, SQIVND (reference sequence).

The chain has TRBV27 and TRBJ1-3; 10 bases map to TRBD2. The end of the DNA aligns better with TRBJ2-2, so the J call may be wrong. CDR3 length: 22 residues. Germline V CDR1 and CDR2: MNHEY, SMNVEV (reference sequence). The CDR3 spells CASSSRRAASGRGLGNTGELFF. In nucleotides, the CDR3 is TGTGCCAGCAGTTCCCGACGCGCGGCTAGCGGGAGAGGTCTCGGGAACACCGGGGAGCTGTTTTTT.

The chain employs TRBV13 and TRBJ1-6, with D possibly TRBD1 on 6 matching bases. Germline V lookup: CDR1 PRHDT, CDR2 FYEKMQ (reference sequence). This CDR3 is 17 amino acids long. V shed 4 bases and J shed 0 bases, with 13 bases lying between them. The CDR3 is CASSSRLGGSYNSPLHF. The CDR3 nucleotides are TGTGCCAGCAGCTCCCGATTAGGGGGCTCCTATAATTCACCCCTCCACTTT.

The chain combines TRBV2 with TRBJ2-7, with D tentatively TRBD2 (7 bases). Trimming shortened V by 6 bases and J by 13 bases, and 22 bases separated the two germline ends. Germline CDR1 and CDR2: SNHLY and FYNNEI. CDR3 size: 13 residues. The CDR3 DNA is TGTGCCAGCAGCCGCACCCGAGGGGGGGTCGAATACTTC. Protein: CASSRTRGGVEYF.

The CDR3, as DNA: TGTGCCAGTAGTTCCCAGGGTCTTTGGGGCAATCAGCCCCAGCATTTT. Translation gives CASSSQGLWGNQPQHF. The chain has TRBV19 and TRBJ1-5, with D possibly matching TRBD1 (5 bases). The length of the CDR3 is 16 residues. The germline V gene has CDR1 LNHDA and CDR2 SQIVND (reference sequence). Trimming cost V 5 bases and J 2 bases, with 16 bases left between them.

The V gene is TRBV28, the J gene TRBJ1-5; D is ambiguous. Trimming cost V 5 bases and J 1 base, with 3 bases left between them. This CDR3 is 12 amino acids long. From germline, CDR1 is MDHEN and CDR2 SYDVKM. This CDR3 reads CASSVSNQPQHF. The CDR3 DNA follows: TGTGCCAGCAGTGTCAGCAATCAGCCCCAGCATTTT.

This chain links TRBV5-1 with TRBJ2-2; D possibly corresponds to TRBD1 (5 bases). This CDR3 has 14 residues. Germline V lookup: CDR1 SGHRS, CDR2 YFSETQ. Trimming cost V 0 bases and J 6 bases, with 9 bases left between them. DNA for the CDR3: TGCGCCAGCAGCTTGGCAGGGATCGCCGGGGAGCTGTTTTTT. Translating gives CASSLAGIAGELFF.

The chain combines TRBV10-3 with TRBJ1-5; D is unclear. The CDR3 is 13 residues long. The ends were cut back, 8 bases at V and 3 bases at J, with 11 bases in the middle. Germline CDR1 is ENHRY and CDR2 is SYGVKD. The CDR3 DNA follows: TGTGCCATCGGTCAGGTGGACAATCAGCCCCAGCATTTT. Amino acids: CAIGQVDNQPQHF.

This clone occurred once. This sequence joins TRBV2 and TRBJ2-3; no clear D gene. Trimming took off 6 bases at V and 1 base at J, with 2 bases between the two ends. Germline V gene data show CDR1 as SNHLY and CDR2 as FYNNEI. CDR3 size: 11 residues. The CDR3 reads CASRRTDTQYF. CDR3 coding DNA: TGTGCCAGCAGGCGCACAGATACGCAGTATTTT.

The rearrangement links TRBV7-9 to TRBJ2-7; D is tentatively TRBD1 or TRBD2 (5 bases each). Looked up from germline, CDR1 is SEHNR and CDR2 is FQNEAQ (reference sequence). This CDR3 contains 15 residues. Trimming removed 5 bases at V and 8 bases at J, with 22 bases between. CDR3 in DNA: TGTGCCAGCAGCCCCCCTGGGGGACCCCTCAGGCAGCAGTACTTC. Encoded protein: CASSPPGGPLRQQYF.

The V and J genes are TRBV5-6 and TRBJ2-3, with D unclear. Trimming stripped 0 bases from V and 10 bases from J, with 18 bases between. CDR1 and CDR2 (germline): SGHDT, YYEEEE. The length of the CDR3 is 15 residues. The CDR3 protein is CASSLVFQAEGAQYF. Here the CDR3 DNA reads TGTGCCAGCAGCTTGGTTTTCCAGGCAGAAGGCGCGCAGTATTTT.

V and J are TRBV7-2 and TRBJ2-1; TRBD1 aligns across 10 bases. Trimming at V came to 1 base and at J to 7 bases, leaving 4 bases not matched to a gene. The germline CDR1 and CDR2 sequences are SGHTA and FQGNSA. The CDR3 extends over 15 amino acids. The CDR3 sequence: CASSLGQGAGNEQFF. The CDR3 coding sequence is TGTGCCAGCAGCTTAGGACAGGGGGCCGGGAATGAGCAGTTCTTC.

V and J are TRBV10-1 and TRBJ2-3; 7 bases map to TRBD1. The CDR3 covers 15 residues. The germline V gene encodes CDR1 WNHNN and CDR2 SYGVQD (reference sequence). J was trimmed by 4 bases and V by 3 bases; bases with no gene match: 7. The CDR3 region has the DNA TGCGCCAGCAGTGATAAAAAGGGGGCATCAGATACGCAGTATTTT. Protein: CASSDKKGASDTQYF.

The chain has TRBV19 and TRBJ1-2; D is uncertain. V was trimmed by 8 bases and J by 8 bases, leaving 9 bases between them. Germline loops: CDR1 LNHDA, CDR2 SQIVND (reference sequence). CDR3 size: 10 residues. Here the CDR3 DNA reads TGTGCCAGTGGACCTTGGGGCTACACCTTC. Protein sequence: CASGPWGYTF. Complete variable domain (other parts from reference TRBV19 and TRBJ1-2): DGGITQSPKYLFRKEGQNVTLSCEQNLNHDAMYWYRQDPGQGLRLIYYSQIVNDFQKGDIAEGYSVSREKKESFPLTVTSAQKNPTAFYLCASGPWGYTFGSGTRLTVV.

The gene calls are TRBV28 and TRBJ2-3; tentative D call: TRBD2 (6 bases). This CDR3 has 16 amino acids. Trimming pared 4 bases from V and 5 bases from J, leaving 19 bases between. Germline V lookup: CDR1 MDHEN, CDR2 SYDVKM. CDR3 region: CASSSMGVHGGDTQYF. The DNA of the CDR3 is TGTGCCAGCAGTTCAATGGGTGTCCACGGGGGAGATACGCAGTATTTT.

The chain joins TRBV19 to TRBJ2-3; no firm D call. V lost 2 bases, J lost 0 bases, and 3 bases lay in between. Germline V CDR1 and CDR2: LNHDA, SQIVND (reference sequence). This CDR3 region has 13 residues. CDR3 DNA: TGTGCCAGTAGTATACCAAGCACAGATACGCAGTATTTT. Its translation is CASSIPSTDTQYF.

This clone was found once. The V and J genes are TRBV14 and TRBJ1-6; D perhaps matches TRBD1 (5 bases). There are 14 residues in the CDR3. V lost 3 bases to trimming and J lost 4 bases, with 7 bases between them. Germline V gene lookup returns CDR1 SGHDN and CDR2 FVKESK. The CDR3 nucleotides are TGTGCCAGCAGCCACTCAGGGTATAATTCACCCCTCCACTTT. It codes for CASSHSGYNSPLHF.

This sequence joins TRBV27 and TRBJ2-7, with TRBD1 matching over 8 bases. The CDR3 spans 15 residues. Germline assignment: CDR1 MNHEY and CDR2 SMNVEV (reference sequence). V dropped 3 bases and J dropped 4; count of bases not matched to a gene: 8. The CDR3 protein is CASSFGQGAMYEQYF. DNA for the CDR3: TGTGCCAGCAGTTTCGGGCAGGGGGCAATGTACGAGCAGTACTTC.

The chain recombines TRBV19 with TRBJ1-2; D not certain. CDR3 length: 16 amino acids. Germline V CDR1 and CDR2: LNHDA, SQIVND (reference sequence). V was cut by 3 bases and J by 0 bases, with 14 bases left in between. The CDR3 region is CASSMSPWSSNYGYTF. The CDR3 nucleotides are TGTGCCAGTAGTATGTCCCCGTGGAGTTCTAACTATGGCTACACCTTC.

The chain recombines TRBV10-2 with TRBJ2-7; 7 bases map to TRBD2. The CDR3 extends over 13 amino acids. J lost 7 bases, V lost 3 bases, and 6 bases had no gene match. CDR1 WSHSY and CDR2 SAAADI come from the germline V gene. DNA for the CDR3: TGCGCCAGCAGTGACAAGGGGAGGGGTGAGCAGTACTTC. Protein product: CASSDKGRGEQYF.

The J gene is TRBJ1-5, the V gene TRBV6-5; no reliable D call. Trimming removed 6 bases from V and 5 bases from J, with 8 bases in between. The CDR3 loop spans 12 amino acids. In germline, CDR1 is MNHEY, CDR2 SVGAGI. CDR3 residues: CASRDRYQPQHF. CDR3 nucleotide sequence: TGTGCCAGCAGGGATAGATATCAGCCCCAGCATTTT.

CDR3 residues: CASSIVSEQFF. The CDR3 DNA is TGTGCCAGTAGTATAGTTAGTGAGCAGTTCTTC. V usage is TRBV19 and J usage is TRBJ2-1, with no clear D. The CDR3 spans 11 residues. The V end was cut by 1 base, the J end by 9 bases, with 4 bases between. Germline values: CDR1 LNHDA, CDR2 SQIVND (reference sequence).